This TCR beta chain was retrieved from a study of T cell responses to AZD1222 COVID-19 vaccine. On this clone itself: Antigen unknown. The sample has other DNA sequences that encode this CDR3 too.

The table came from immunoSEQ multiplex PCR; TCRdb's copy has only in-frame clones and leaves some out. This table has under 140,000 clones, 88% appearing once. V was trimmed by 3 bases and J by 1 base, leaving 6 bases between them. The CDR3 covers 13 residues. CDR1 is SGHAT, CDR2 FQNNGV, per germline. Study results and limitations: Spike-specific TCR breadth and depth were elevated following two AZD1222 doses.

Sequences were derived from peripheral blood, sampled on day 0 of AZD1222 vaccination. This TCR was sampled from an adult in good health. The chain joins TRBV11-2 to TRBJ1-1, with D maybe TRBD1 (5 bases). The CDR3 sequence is CASSFGGNTEAFF. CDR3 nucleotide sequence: TGTGCCAGCAGCTTTGGGGGGAACACTGAAGCTTTCTTT.